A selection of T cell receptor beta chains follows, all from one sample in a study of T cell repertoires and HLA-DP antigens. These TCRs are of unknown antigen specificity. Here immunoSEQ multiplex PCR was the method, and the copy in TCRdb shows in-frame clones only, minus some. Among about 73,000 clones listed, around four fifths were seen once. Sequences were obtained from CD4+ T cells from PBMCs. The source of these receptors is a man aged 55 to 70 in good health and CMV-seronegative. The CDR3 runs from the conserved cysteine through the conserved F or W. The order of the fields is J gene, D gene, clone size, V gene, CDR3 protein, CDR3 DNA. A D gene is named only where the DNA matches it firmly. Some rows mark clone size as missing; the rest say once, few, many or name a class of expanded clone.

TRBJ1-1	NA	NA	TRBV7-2	CASSQTRFNTEAFF	TGTGCCAGCAGCCAGACAAGGTTCAACACTGAAGCTTTCTTT
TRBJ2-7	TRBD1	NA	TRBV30	CAAHRGSYEQYF	TGTGCCGCTCACAGGGGCTCCTACGAGCAGTACTTC
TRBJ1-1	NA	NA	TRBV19	CASSITESGHRNTEAFF	TGTGCCAGTAGTATAACGGAATCGGGACACCGAAACACTGAAGCTTTCTTT
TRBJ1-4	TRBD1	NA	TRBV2	CASKGQGSEKLFF	TGTGCCAGCAAGGGACAGGGGAGTGAAAAACTGTTTTTT
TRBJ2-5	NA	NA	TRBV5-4	CASSFGGRQQETQYF	TGTGCCAGCAGCTTTGGGGGACGCCAACAAGAGACCCAGTACTTC
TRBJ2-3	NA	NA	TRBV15	CATSRDRRGGGTDTQYF	TGTGCCACCAGCAGAGATCGCAGGGGGGGTGGGACAGATACGCAGTATTTT
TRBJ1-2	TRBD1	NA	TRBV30	CAWSPGGSGGYTF	TGTGCCTGGAGCCCAGGGGGATCGGGAGGCTACACCTTC
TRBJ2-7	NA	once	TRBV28	CASSLIGYQGSREQYF	TGTGCCAGCAGTTTGATTGGGTACCAGGGATCGAGGGAGCAGTACTTC
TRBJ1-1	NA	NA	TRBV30	CAWSRQLNSEAFF	TGTGCCTGGTCCAGACAGTTAAATTCTGAAGCTTTCTTT
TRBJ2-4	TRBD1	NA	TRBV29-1	CSVADRVSAKNIQYF	TGCAGCGTCGCAGACAGGGTTTCAGCCAAAAACATTCAGTACTTC
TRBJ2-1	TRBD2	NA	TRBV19	CASRPAGSYNEQFF	TGTGCCAGTCGCCCAGCGGGGAGCTACAATGAGCAGTTCTTC
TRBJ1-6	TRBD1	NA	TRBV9	CASSVHAGGNNSPLHF	TGTGCCAGCAGCGTCCACGCAGGGGGCAATAATTCACCCCTCCACTTT
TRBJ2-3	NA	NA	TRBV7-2	CASSLAGRWVADTQYF	TGTGCCAGCAGCTTAGCGGGCAGGTGGGTTGCAGATACGCAGTATTTT
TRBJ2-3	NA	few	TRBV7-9	CASSPVLGTDTQYF	TGTGCCAGCAGCCCTGTTTTGGGCACAGATACGCAGTATTTT
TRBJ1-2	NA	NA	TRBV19	CASRSSHSAGGGYTF	TGTGCCAGTAGATCAAGTCATTCGGCAGGAGGAGGCTACACCTTC
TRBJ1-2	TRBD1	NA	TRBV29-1	CSLQGAQGYTF	TGCAGCTTACAGGGGGCTCAAGGCTACACCTTC
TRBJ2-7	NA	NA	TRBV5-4	CASSFPGDPYEQYF	TGTGCCAGCAGCTTCCCCGGGGACCCCTACGAGCAGTACTTC
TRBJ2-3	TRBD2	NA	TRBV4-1	CASSQFLAGAPQYF	TGCGCCAGCAGCCAATTTCTAGCGGGCGCTCCGCAGTATTTT
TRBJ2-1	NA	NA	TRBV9	CASSDLGGNNEQFF	TGTGCCAGCAGCGATCTGGGCGGAAACAATGAGCAGTTCTTC
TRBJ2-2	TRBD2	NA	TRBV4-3	CASSQTLADHTGELFF	TGCGCCAGCAGCCAGACACTAGCGGACCACACCGGGGAGCTGTTTTTT
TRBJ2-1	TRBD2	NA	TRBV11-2	CASSLAGLKQFF	TGTGCCAGCAGTCTAGCGGGTCTTAAGCAGTTCTTC
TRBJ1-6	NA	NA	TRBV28	CASSWGNNSPLHF	TGTGCCAGCAGTTGGGGGAACAATTCACCCCTCCACTTT
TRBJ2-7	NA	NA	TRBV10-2	CASSPWTGAQDEQYF	TGCGCCAGCAGTCCTTGGACGGGGGCTCAGGACGAGCAGTACTTC
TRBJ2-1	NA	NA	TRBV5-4	CASSLTSSYEQFF	TGTGCCAGCAGCCTGACTAGTAGTTATGAGCAGTTCTTC
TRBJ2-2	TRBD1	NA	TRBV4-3	CASRRDRGQDTGELFF	TGCGCCAGCCGCCGAGACAGGGGGCAGGACACCGGGGAGCTGTTTTTT
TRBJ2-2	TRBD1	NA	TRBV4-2	CASSQDGTGGNTGELFF	TGTGCCAGCAGCCAAGATGGGACAGGGGGAAACACCGGGGAGCTGTTTTTT
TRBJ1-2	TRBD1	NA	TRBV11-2	CASSGDRGRGYTF	TGTGCCAGCAGCGGAGACAGGGGTCGAGGCTACACCTTC
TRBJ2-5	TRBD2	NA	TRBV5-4	CVTARASGQETQYF	TGTGTCACAGCACGAGCTAGCGGGCAAGAGACCCAGTACTTC
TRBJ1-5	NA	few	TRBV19	CASSAGTDSNQPQHF	TGTGCCAGTAGTGCAGGGACGGATAGCAATCAGCCCCAGCATTTT
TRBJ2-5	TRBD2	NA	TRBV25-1	CASTGTSGRARETQYF	TGTGCCAGCACTGGGACTAGCGGGAGGGCCCGAGAGACCCAGTACTTC
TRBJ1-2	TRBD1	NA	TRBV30	CAWNAPDRGHYGYTF	TGTGCCTGGAACGCCCCGGACAGGGGACACTATGGCTACACCTTC
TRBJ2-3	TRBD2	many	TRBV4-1	CASSQETSGGVDTQYF	TGCGCCAGCAGCCAAGAAACTAGCGGGGGGGTAGATACGCAGTATTTT
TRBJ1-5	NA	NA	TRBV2	CASSLSINQPQHF	TGTGCCAGCAGTCTATCGATTAATCAGCCCCAGCATTTT
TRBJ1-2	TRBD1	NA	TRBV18	CASSPPLRTGSRGHFYGYTF	TGTGCCAGCTCACCACCGCTTAGGACAGGTTCCAGGGGCCATTTCTATGGCTACACCTTC
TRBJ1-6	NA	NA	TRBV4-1	CASSQGSGRWNSPLHF	TGCGCCAGCAGCCAAGGGTCAGGGAGATGGAATTCACCCCTCCACTTT
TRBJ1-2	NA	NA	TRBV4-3	CASSQAEGYGYTF	TGCGCCAGCAGCCAAGCAGAAGGATATGGCTACACCTTC
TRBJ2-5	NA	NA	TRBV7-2	CASSPLAETQYF	TGTGCCAGCAGCCCGCTGGCAGAGACCCAGTACTTC
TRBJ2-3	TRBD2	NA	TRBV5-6	CASSFVLLAGHTDTQYF	TGTGCCAGCAGCTTTGTTCTCCTAGCGGGCCACACAGATACGCAGTATTTT
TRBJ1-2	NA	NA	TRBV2	CASSPRTVGYTF	TGTGCCAGCAGTCCTCGGACAGTTGGCTACACCTTC
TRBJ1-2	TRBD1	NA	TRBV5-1	CASSLEPGGHGYTF	TGCGCCAGCAGCTTGGAACCAGGGGGCCATGGCTACACCTTC
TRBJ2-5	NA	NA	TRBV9	CASSVGGGGPRETQYF	TGTGCCAGCAGCGTAGGAGGGGGGGGCCCTAGGGAGACCCAGTACTTC
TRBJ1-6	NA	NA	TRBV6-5	CASSTGRSPLHF	TGTGCCAGCAGTACAGGGCGATCACCCCTCCACTTT
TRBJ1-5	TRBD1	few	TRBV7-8	CASRGRGDYQPQHF	TGTGCCAGCAGAGGCAGGGGGGATTATCAGCCCCAGCATTTT
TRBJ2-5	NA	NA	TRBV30	CAWSVTKRETQYF	TGTGCCTGGAGTGTAACAAAAAGGGAGACCCAGTACTTC
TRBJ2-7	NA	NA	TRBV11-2	CASSLMAQGREQYF	TGTGCCAGCAGCTTAATGGCGCAGGGCCGCGAGCAGTACTTC
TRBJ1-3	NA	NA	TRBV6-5	CASSYSSGAGGNTIYF	TGTGCCAGCAGTTACTCTTCAGGGGCAGGTGGAAACACCATATATTTT
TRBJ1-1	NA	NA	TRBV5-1	CASSLGTGGAFF	TGCGCCAGCAGCTTGGGTACGGGGGGAGCTTTCTTT
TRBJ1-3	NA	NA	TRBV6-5	CASGQGNTIYF	TGTGCCAGCGGACAGGGAAACACCATATATTTT
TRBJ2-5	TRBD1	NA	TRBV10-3	CAIKKGQRETQYF	TGTGCCATCAAGAAGGGACAGAGGGAGACCCAGTACTTC
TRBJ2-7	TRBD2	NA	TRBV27	CASSPLWTSGAPVEQYF	TGTGCCAGCAGTCCGCTATGGACTAGCGGGGCTCCTGTCGAGCAGTACTTC
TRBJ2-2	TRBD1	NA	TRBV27	CASSMTGDTGELFF	TGTGCCAGCAGCATGACAGGGGACACCGGGGAGCTGTTTTTT
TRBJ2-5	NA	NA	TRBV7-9	CAGALGGVETQYF	TGTGCCGGGGCTCTGGGGGGAGTGGAGACCCAGTACTTC